The 22 T cell receptor beta chains presented below share a single source sample, sequenced in a study of blood T cell repertoires in COVID-19. Profiling relied on immunoSEQ multiplex PCR, and the TCRdb table lists in-frame clones only, not all of them. Here the sample spans fewer than 30,000 clones, about 92% being singletons. Source material: peripheral blood. The receptors shown here come from a human donor in a cohort sampled during active COVID-19.

V usage is TRBV5-1 and J usage is TRBJ1-1; 7 positions match TRBD1. CDR1 is SGHRS, CDR2 YFSETQ, per germline. The CDR3 length is 14 residues. J lost 6 bases, V lost 4 bases, and 9 bases had no gene match. The CDR3 reads CASSGDRAGAEAFF. CDR3 DNA: TGCGCCAGCAGCGGAGACAGGGCAGGGGCTGAAGCTTTCTTT.

The chain uses TRBV10-3 and TRBJ2-2; a weak D match, TRBD2 (5 bases). This CDR3 comprises 13 residues. Looked up from germline, CDR1 is ENHRY and CDR2 is SYGVKD. V shed 4 bases and J shed 6 bases, with 9 bases lying between them. The CDR3 nucleotides read TGTGCCATCAGTGCTGGGAGTCCCGGGGAGCTGTTTTTT. As protein: CAISAGSPGELFF.

The genes are TRBV5-4 and TRBJ2-7; weak D call: TRBD1 (6 bases). Trimming pared 1 base from V and 2 bases from J, leaving 10 bases between. The CDR3 runs 14 residues. The germline CDR1 and CDR2 sequences are SGHNT and YYREEE (reference sequence). The DNA of the CDR3 is TGTGCCAGCAGCTTGAGGGGGTTAACCTACGAGCAGTACTTC. It yields the protein CASSLRGLTYEQYF. The full variable domain, with the rest looked up from reference TRBV5-4 and TRBJ2-7, is ETGVTQSPTHLIKTRGQQVTLRCSSQSGHNTVSWYQQALGQGPQFIFQYYREEENGRGNFPPRFSGLQFPNYSSELNVNALELDDSALYLCASSLRGLTYEQYFGPGTRLTVT.

The rearrangement links TRBV3-1 (or the pseudogene TRBV3-2) to TRBJ2-7; 12 bases are shared with TRBD2. CDR1 and CDR2 from the germline V gene are LGHDT and YNNKEL (reference sequence). The CDR3 totals 16 residues. Trimming took 6 bases from V and 5 from J; bases not matched to a gene: 11. The CDR3 DNA is TGTGCCAGCAGTCCTTGGACTAGCGGGATAGGCAACGAGCAGTACTTC. Translating gives CASSPWTSGIGNEQYF.

This clone occurred once. The chain uses TRBV6-5 and TRBJ1-1; D uncertain. Germline V CDR1 and CDR2: MNHEY, SVGAGI. Trimming removed 10 bases from V and 10 bases from J, with 16 bases in between. CDR3 size: 11 residues. The CDR3, as DNA: TGTGCCACCACGGGATTGGGTCGAGCTTTCTTT. Translated, it gives CATTGLGRAFF.

The gene calls are TRBV7-8 and TRBJ1-2; D gene uncertain. Germline assignment: CDR1 SGHVS and CDR2 FQNEAQ. The ends were cut back, 2 bases at V and 5 bases at J, with 15 bases in the middle. This CDR3 region has 15 residues. CDR3 loop: CASSLREGGMYGYTF. CDR3 nucleotides: TGTGCCAGCAGCTTAAGGGAGGGAGGGATGTATGGCTACACCTTC.

The chain carries TRBV7-2 and TRBJ2-2, with D tentatively TRBD2 (6 bases). CDR1 is SGHTA and CDR2 is FQGNSA in the germline V gene. V dropped 6 bases and J dropped 5 bases, with 16 bases sitting between them. This CDR3 contains 15 residues. For the CDR3, the DNA is TGTGCCAGCAGTTACGGGTCAGGACTAACCGGGGAGCTGTTTTTT. It translates to CASSYGSGLTGELFF.

The chain uses TRBV24-1 and TRBJ2-5, with 9 bases matching TRBD1. V dropped 3 bases and J dropped 4; count of bases not matched to a gene: 5. CDR3 size: 15 residues. CDR1 and CDR2 from the germline V gene are KGHDR and SFDVKD. The CDR3 region has the DNA TGTGCCACCAGTGATCCACAGGGGGCTGGAGAGACCCAGTACTTC. Its protein is CATSDPQGAGETQYF.

V is TRBV19 and J is TRBJ2-1; 8 bases are shared with TRBD1. Germline lookup yields CDR1 LNHDA and CDR2 SQIVND (reference sequence). CDR3 length equals 15 residues. Trimming at V came to 5 bases and at J to 2 bases, leaving 5 bases not matched to a gene. This chain's CDR3 is CASSSTGEAYNEQFF. The CDR3 DNA reads TGTGCCAGTAGTTCGACAGGGGAGGCCTACAATGAGCAGTTCTTC.

The V call is TRBV2, the J call TRBJ1-5; D is uncertain. This CDR3 comprises 14 residues. Germline V gene data show CDR1 as SNHLY and CDR2 as FYNNEI. V was pared by 1 base and J by 9 bases, with 13 bases between. The CDR3 DNA reads TGTGCCAGCAGTGAAGTTCGGTCCGCGCCGCCCCAGCATTTT. It yields the protein CASSEVRSAPPQHF.

This chain connects TRBV18 to TRBJ1-1, with 8 positions matching TRBD1. Germline V CDR1 and CDR2: KGHSH, LQKENI. The CDR3 runs 15 residues. V dropped 4 bases and J dropped 4; count of bases not matched to a gene: 8. The CDR3 here is CASSHSTGVTTEAFF. The CDR3 DNA reads as TGTGCCAGCTCACACTCGACAGGGGTGACCACTGAAGCTTTCTTT. The complete variable domain, with remaining parts taken from reference TRBV18 and TRBJ1-1, reads NAGVMQNPRHLVRRRGQEARLRCSPMKGHSHVYWYRQLPEEGLKFMVYLQKENIIDESGMPKERFSAEFPKEGPSILRIQQVVRGDSAAYFCASSHSTGVTTEAFFGQGTRLTVV.

The chain uses TRBV5-1 and TRBJ2-5; 8 bases are a match to TRBD2. The CDR3 contains 15 residues. The J segment lost 1 base and the V segment lost 4 bases, leaving 6 bases of the junction unmatched. CDR1 SGHRS and CDR2 YFSETQ come from the germline V gene. The CDR3 bases are TGCGCCAGCAGCCCTATAGCGGGGTCCCAAGAGACCCAGTACTTC. Translation gives CASSPIAGSQETQYF. Variable domain in full (rest from reference TRBV5-1 and TRBJ2-5): KAGVTQTPRYLIKTRGQQVTLSCSPISGHRSVSWYQQTPGQGLQFLFEYFSETQRNKGNFPGRFSGRQFSNSRSEMNVSTLELGDSALYLCASSPIAGSQETQYFGPGTRLLVL.

The chain recombines TRBV7-2 with TRBJ1-3; D is uncertain. Germline V CDR1 and CDR2: SGHTA, FQGNSA. Trimming pared 5 bases from V and 0 bases from J, leaving 11 bases between. The CDR3 extends over 15 amino acids. The CDR3 sequence is CASSQRHSSGNTIYF. Written as DNA, the CDR3 is TGTGCCAGCAGCCAAAGACACAGCTCTGGAAACACCATATATTTT. Using reference TRBV7-2 and TRBJ1-3 for the parts outside the CDR3, the full variable domain is GAGVSQSPSNKVTEKGKDVELRCDPISGHTALYWYRQSLGQGLEFLIYFQGNSAPDKSGLPSDRFSAERTGGSVSTLTIQRTQQEDSAVYLCASSQRHSSGNTIYFGEGSWLTVV.

The chain carries TRBV24-1 and TRBJ1-2; 8 bases agree with TRBD1. The CDR3 is 13 amino acids. With V trimmed by 7 bases and J by 8 bases, 8 bases remained unmatched. The germline V gene encodes CDR1 KGHDR and CDR2 SFDVKD. The chain's CDR3 is CATSDRGFHGYTF. DNA for the CDR3: TGTGCCACCAGCGACAGGGGATTTCACGGCTACACCTTC.

The CDR3 coding sequence is TGTGCCGCCCGGACAGGGGGCGCTGGAAACACCATATATTTT. This codes for CAARTGGAGNTIYF. The chain links TRBV19 to TRBJ1-3, with 11 bases identical to TRBD1. Germline V gene data show CDR1 as LNHDA and CDR2 as SQIVND (reference sequence). V was pared by 11 bases and J by 2 bases, with 5 bases of the junction left unmatched. This CDR3 contains 14 residues. The whole variable domain, filled in from reference TRBV19 and TRBJ1-3, reads DGGITQSPKYLFRKEGQNVTLSCEQNLNHDAMYWYRQDPGQGLRLIYYSQIVNDFQKGDIAEGYSVSREKKESFPLTVTSAQKNPTAFYLCAARTGGAGNTIYFGEGSWLTVV.

The chain combines TRBV6-5 with TRBJ2-1; 10 bases agree with TRBD2. The CDR3 runs to 15 residues. Trimming cost V 6 bases and J 6 bases; bases outside gene matches: 8. Germline-derived CDR1 and CDR2 are MNHEY and SVGAGI. The CDR3 region has the DNA TGTGCCAGCAGCCCCATAGCGGGAGGTTTCAATGAGCAGTTCTTC. This sequence encodes CASSPIAGGFNEQFF.

The genes are TRBV24-1 and TRBJ1-1; D unresolved. CDR1 is KGHDR and CDR2 is SFDVKD in the germline V gene. The CDR3 spans 13 residues. V lost 9 bases, J lost 0 bases, and 10 bases lay in between. This CDR3 reads CATPGGMNTEAFF. As DNA, the CDR3 is TGTGCCACCCCGGGCGGGATGAACACTGAAGCTTTCTTT.

The CDR3 DNA reads as TGTGCCAGCAGTACCGGGACAGGGTCGACGGCTTTCTTT. It encodes CASSTGTGSTAFF. The genes are TRBV6-6 and TRBJ1-1, with 9 bases matching TRBD1. V was clipped by 5 bases and J by 11 bases; unmatched bases: 9. Germline V gene lookup returns CDR1 MNHNY and CDR2 SVGAGI (reference sequence). The CDR3 has 13 amino acids.

V is TRBV10-1 and J is TRBJ2-2, with a tentative D call TRBD1 (6 bases). Germline CDR1 reads WNHNN; CDR2 reads SYGVQD (reference sequence). The ends were cut back, 0 bases at V and 4 bases at J, with 9 bases in the middle. This CDR3 region has 15 residues. DNA for the CDR3: TGCGCCAGCAGTGAGTCAACAGGGCCCACCGGGGAGCTGTTTTTT. Its translation: CASSESTGPTGELFF.

The V call is TRBV4-3, the J call TRBJ1-5, with D hard to call. There are 17 residues in the CDR3. CDR1 and CDR2 from the germline V gene are LGHNA and YSLEER. V was trimmed by 0 bases and J by 0 bases, leaving 12 bases between them. CDR3: CASSQDVTPYSNQPQHF. CDR3 coding DNA: TGCGCCAGCAGCCAAGATGTGACACCTTATAGCAATCAGCCCCAGCATTTT.

The chain uses TRBV3-1 (or the pseudogene TRBV3-2) and TRBJ2-5; D is unresolved. The CDR3 has 11 residues. The V gene's germline CDR1 is LGHDT and CDR2 YNNKEL (reference sequence). V lost 3 bases to trimming and J lost 5 bases, with 4 bases between them. CDR3 in DNA: TGTGCCAGCAGCCACCGGGAGACCCAGTACTTC. This gives the protein CASSHRETQYF.

The chain links TRBV28 to TRBJ1-1; D is perhaps TRBD1 (5 bases). The V gene lost 3 bases and the J gene lost 1 base, with 9 bases spanning the gap. This CDR3 region has 14 residues. Per the germline V gene, CDR1 is MDHEN and CDR2 is SYDVKM. The CDR3, as DNA: TGTGCCAGCAGTTTGCGGGGCTGGAACACTGAAGCTTTCTTT. Its protein product is CASSLRGWNTEAFF.